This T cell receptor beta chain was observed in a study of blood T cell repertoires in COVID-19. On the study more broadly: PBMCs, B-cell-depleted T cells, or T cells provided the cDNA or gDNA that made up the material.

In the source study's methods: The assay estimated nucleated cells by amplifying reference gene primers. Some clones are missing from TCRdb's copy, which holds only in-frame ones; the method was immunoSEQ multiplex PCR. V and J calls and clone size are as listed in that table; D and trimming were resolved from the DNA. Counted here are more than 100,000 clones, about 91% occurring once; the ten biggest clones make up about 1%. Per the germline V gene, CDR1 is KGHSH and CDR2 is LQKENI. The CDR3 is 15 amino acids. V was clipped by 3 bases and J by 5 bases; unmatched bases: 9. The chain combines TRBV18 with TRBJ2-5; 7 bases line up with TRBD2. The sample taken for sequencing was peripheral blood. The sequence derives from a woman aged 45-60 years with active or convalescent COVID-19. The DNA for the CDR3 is TGTGCCAGCTCACCCAATACGGGAGGCCCGGAGACCCAGTACTTC. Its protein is CASSPNTGGPETQYF. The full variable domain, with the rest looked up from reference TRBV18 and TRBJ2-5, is NAGVMQNPRHLVRRRGQEARLRCSPMKGHSHVYWYRQLPEEGLKFMVYLQKENIIDESGMPKERFSAEFPKEGPSILRIQQVVRGDSAAYFCASSPNTGGPETQYFGPGTRLLVL.